This T cell receptor (beta chain) was obtained from a study of response to subunit inactivated influenza vaccine. The CDR3 runs 13 residues. The trim removed 5 bases at V and 3 bases at J, leaving 0 bases unmatched. This clonotype has more than one count but fewer than ten. Each CDR3 protein is one row after TCRdb ran MiXCR on the RT-PCR reads. The sample lists under 200,000 distinct CDR3 sequences, approximately 12% occurring once. These data were likewise used in another study, on T cells expressing NK-cell markers. This second study says: Synthesis of TCR beta cDNA relied on 5'RACE template switching carrying UMIs.

The starting material was CD8+ T cells sorted from PBMCs, obtained roughly 13 days after vaccination. This TCR was recovered from a middle-aged man who received an inactivated influenza vaccine. J is TRBJ1-1 and V is TRBV12-3 or TRBV12-4, with 10 bases identical to TRBD1. CDR3 sequence: CASSGQGDTEAFF. The DNA of the CDR3 is TGTGCCAGCAGTGGACAGGGGGACACTGAAGCTTTCTTT.